These 21 T cell receptor beta chains originate from one sample sequenced in a study of cytomegalovirus exposure and HLA in healthy donors. The repertoire was sequenced with immunoSEQ multiplex PCR; TCRdb's copy has only in-frame clones and lacks some. The table records about 120,000 clones, about 91% of them present only once. Sequencing used PBMCs. Receptors originate from a man aged 18 to 29 in good health and CMV-seronegative.

The gene calls are TRBV15 and TRBJ1-2, with D uncertain. Looked up from germline, CDR1 is LNHNV and CDR2 is YYDKDF (reference sequence). V lost 0 bases and J lost 8, with 13 bases in between. This CDR3 has 14 amino acids. CDR3: CATSRDFGPGGYTF. The DNA of the CDR3 is TGTGCCACCAGCAGAGACTTTGGGCCTGGGGGCTACACCTTC.

J is TRBJ1-1 and V is TRBV5-4; weak D call: TRBD1 (5 bases). The CDR3 is 15 residues long. V dropped 3 bases and J dropped 1 base, with 13 bases sitting between them. CDR1 SGHNT and CDR2 YYREEE come from the germline V gene (reference sequence). DNA for the CDR3: TGTGCCAGCAGCTCAGGGTATTCGGGGAACACTGAAGCTTTCTTT. It codes for CASSSGYSGNTEAFF.

The rearrangement joins TRBV7-9 to TRBJ2-7; 9 bases match TRBD2. With 3 bases clipped from V and 0 bases from J, the junction kept 15 bases outside the gene matches. The germline V gene encodes CDR1 SEHNR and CDR2 FQNEAQ (reference sequence). This CDR3 has 19 residues. Here the CDR3 DNA reads TGTGCCAGCAGCTTGTACCGGGGGATAGCGGGGGAAAACTCCTACGAGCAGTACTTC. Its translation: CASSLYRGIAGENSYEQYF.

This chain uses TRBV18 with TRBJ2-2, with 10 bases identical to TRBD2. J lost 1 base, V lost 3 bases, and 8 bases had no gene match. CDR3 length: 18 amino acids. Germline CDR1 reads KGHSH; CDR2 reads LQKENI. The DNA for the CDR3 is TGTGCCAGCTCACCCACTCTAGCGGGGGCCGTGAACACCGGGGAGCTGTTTTTT. As protein: CASSPTLAGAVNTGELFF.

CDR3 bases: TGTGCCAGCAGCTCCGACAGGGGCTTTTTAGAGACCCAGTACTTC. Protein: CASSSDRGFLETQYF. V usage is TRBV7-9 and J usage is TRBJ2-5, with 8 positions matching TRBD1. CDR3 length: 15 residues. Trimming took 4 bases from V and 4 from J; bases not matched to a gene: 8. CDR1 and CDR2 from the germline V gene are SEHNR and FQNEAQ (reference sequence).

The rearrangement joins TRBV6-4 to TRBJ2-3; 7 positions agree with TRBD2. The ends lost 0 bases at V and 5 bases at J; junction bases unmatched: 5. Germline CDR1 and CDR2: MRHNA and SNTAGT. The CDR3 loop spans 15 amino acids. CDR3 amino acids: CASSDSPAGQDTQYF. Here the CDR3 DNA reads TGTGCCAGCAGTGACTCGCCAGCGGGGCAAGATACGCAGTATTTT.

The chain couples TRBV2 to TRBJ1-2, with a tentative D call TRBD1 (6 bases). Germline V gene data show CDR1 as SNHLY and CDR2 as FYNNEI. The CDR3 contains 17 residues. Trimming pared 2 bases from V and 0 bases from J, leaving 16 bases between. CDR3 bases: TGTGCCAGCAGTGAAATACAGGGCCCTGTGGCTAACTATGGCTACACCTTC. The encoded protein is CASSEIQGPVANYGYTF.

V and J are TRBV19 and TRBJ1-1; 8 nucleotides line up with TRBD1. The junction had 10 bases not matched to a gene; V was cut back by 5 bases and J by 5 bases. Germline loops: CDR1 LNHDA, CDR2 SQIVND (reference sequence). The CDR3 length is 15 residues. The CDR3 spells CASSYIGQGQTEAFF. CDR3 nucleotides: TGTGCCAGTAGTTACATAGGACAGGGCCAGACTGAAGCTTTCTTT.

The chain couples TRBV6-1 to TRBJ1-3; 7 positions match TRBD1. CDR3 length: 16 amino acids. V was clipped by 0 bases and J by 4 bases; unmatched bases: 6. The germline gives CDR1 MNHNS, CDR2 SASEGT. The CDR3 loop reads CASSEASTGLGNTIYF. The CDR3 bases are TGTGCCAGCAGTGAAGCCTCGACAGGGCTCGGAAACACCATATATTTT.

This clone has just a few counts. This chain connects TRBV23-1 to TRBJ1-3; possible D gene TRBD1, 5 bases. TRBV23-1 carries the ORF label, with uncertain function. The CDR3 sequence is 16 residues long. Trimming stripped 3 bases from V and 0 bases from J, with 12 bases between. The chain's CDR3 is CASSHQGLSSGNTIYF. Written as DNA, the CDR3 is TGCGCCAGCAGTCATCAGGGACTGAGCTCTGGAAACACCATATATTTT.

The chain recombines TRBV6-1 with TRBJ2-6; unclear D gene. The V end lost 3 bases, the J end lost 0 bases, and 3 bases lay between the germline ends. Germline values: CDR1 MNHNS, CDR2 SASEGT. The CDR3 is 14 amino acids. Here the CDR3 reads CASSDNSGANVLTF. The CDR3 DNA is TGTGCCAGCAGTGACAACTCTGGGGCCAACGTCCTGACTTTC.

The CDR3 loop is CASSQTGTGAETQYF. CDR3 DNA sequence: TGCGCCAGCAGCCAAACTGGGACAGGGGCGGAGACCCAGTACTTC. This sequence joins TRBV4-3 and TRBJ2-5, with 10 bases fitting TRBD1. CDR3 length: 15 residues. The ends lost 2 bases at V and 5 bases at J; junction bases unmatched: 5. CDR1 and CDR2 from the germline V gene are LGHNA and YSLEER.

The chain carries TRBV5-1 and TRBJ2-4, with 8 bases identical to TRBD1. Germline loops: CDR1 SGHRS, CDR2 YFSETQ. The CDR3 loop spans 16 amino acids. Germline trimming cut 3 bases from V and 8 bases from J; bases unmatched to any gene: 13. The DNA for the CDR3 is TGCGCCAGCAGCTCGGCCGGGACCACAGGGGGTGACATTCAGTACTTC. The encoded protein is CASSSAGTTGGDIQYF.

The chain uses TRBV18 and TRBJ1-1; no clear D. The CDR3 loop spans 13 amino acids. Per the germline V gene, CDR1 is KGHSH and CDR2 is LQKENI. V was shortened by 2 bases and J by 1 base, with 5 bases between the two germline ends. DNA of the CDR3: TGTGCCAGCTCACCAGCGGAGAACACTGAAGCTTTCTTT. Translation: CASSPAENTEAFF.

The count of this clone is one. The chain uses TRBV6-6 and TRBJ1-4; D is unclear. Germline assignment: CDR1 MNHNY and CDR2 SVGAGI (reference sequence). Trimming took off 6 bases at V and 6 bases at J, with 11 bases between the two ends. The CDR3 consists of 13 residues. The CDR3 nucleotides are TGTGCCAGCAGCTACCGGGGTTATGAAAAACTGTTTTTT. This gives the protein CASSYRGYEKLFF.

The chain links TRBV11-2 to TRBJ2-1; D unclear. CDR3 length: 14 amino acids. Per germline, CDR1 SGHAT and CDR2 FQNNGV. The germline V and J ends were trimmed by 5 bases and 6 bases, with 14 bases remaining between them. The CDR3 is CASSQRLLGNEQFF. CDR3 coding DNA: TGTGCCAGCAGCCAGCGCCTCCTCGGCAATGAGCAGTTCTTC.

CDR3 DNA: TGTGCCAGCAGCGAGGGGGACGGATTTGAGCAGTTCTTC. Its translation: CASSEGDGFEQFF. The V call is TRBV6-1, the J call TRBJ2-1; perhaps TRBD1 as D (6 bases). V lost 6 bases, J lost 9 bases, and 15 bases lay in between. This CDR3 comprises 13 residues. Germline V gene data show CDR1 as MNHNS and CDR2 as SASEGT.

V is TRBV5-1 and J is TRBJ2-1; D possibly corresponds to TRBD2 (5 bases). The V end was cut by 0 bases, the J end by 9 bases, with 16 bases between. CDR3 length equals 15 residues. Germline values: CDR1 SGHRS, CDR2 YFSETQ. The CDR3 DNA reads TGCGCCAGCAGCTTGGCCGGGGTGATCAGTGGTGAGCAGTTCTTC. Its translation: CASSLAGVISGEQFF. Together with reference TRBV5-1 and TRBJ2-1, the CDR3 gives the full variable domain: KAGVTQTPRYLIKTRGQQVTLSCSPISGHRSVSWYQQTPGQGLQFLFEYFSETQRNKGNFPGRFSGRQFSNSRSEMNVSTLELGDSALYLCASSLAGVISGEQFFGPGTRLTVL.

The chain recombines TRBV2 with TRBJ2-3; 7 positions match TRBD2. The CDR3 totals 14 residues. Trimming took 7 bases from V and 4 from J; bases not matched to a gene: 8. In germline, CDR1 is SNHLY, CDR2 FYNNEI. The CDR3 DNA follows: TGTGCCAGCACACTTGGCGGGAGCCCAGATACGCAGTATTTT. Its protein is CASTLGGSPDTQYF. Variable domain in full (rest from reference TRBV2 and TRBJ2-3): EPEVTQTPSHQVTQMGQEVILRCVPISNHLYFYWYRQILGQKVEFLVSFYNNEISEKSEIFDDQFSVERPDGSNFTLKIRSTKLEDSAMYFCASTLGGSPDTQYFGPGTRLTVL.

This clone came up once. The chain employs TRBV27 and TRBJ2-7, with 12 bases identical to TRBD2. The CDR3 spans 19 residues. Per germline, CDR1 MNHEY and CDR2 SMNVEV (reference sequence). V shed 2 bases, J shed 0 bases, and the junction held 11 bases outside the gene matches. CDR3 sequence reads: CASSLIVTSGGQSSYEQYF. CDR3 DNA sequence: TGTGCCAGCAGTTTAATAGTGACTAGCGGGGGCCAAAGCTCCTACGAGCAGTACTTC.

This chain connects TRBV6-1 to TRBJ2-6; D unresolved. CDR1 is MNHNS, CDR2 SASEGT, per germline. Trimming shortened V by 0 bases and J by 0 bases, and 3 bases separated the two germline ends. The length of the CDR3 is 15 residues. As DNA, the CDR3 is TGTGCCAGCAGTGAAGCTAACTCTGGGGCCAACGTCCTGACTTTC. Encoded protein: CASSEANSGANVLTF.